A selection of T cell receptor beta chains follows, all from one sample in a study of T cell changes during pregnancy in multiple sclerosis. TCRdb keeps only in-frame clones here, not all; method: immunoSEQ multiplex PCR. The profile shows approximately 130,000 clones, around 93% of them singletons. The sequencing used peripheral blood, collected before pregnancy. The receptors were gathered from a female donor with multiple sclerosis, enrolled in a pregnancy study. Each CDR3 is given with its conserved first and last residue. D genes are given only for firm matches. The size field is filled for only some rows; it gives once, few, many or a size class.

D gene	clone size	V gene	J gene	CDR3 protein	CDR3 DNA
-	-	TRBV4-1	TRBJ2-7	CASSQRDTNYEQYF	TGCGCCAGCAGCCAAAGAGACACGAACTACGAGCAGTACTTC
-	-	TRBV28	TRBJ1-5	CASSLGSGSNQPQHF	TGTGCCAGCAGTTTAGGATCAGGGAGCAATCAGCCCCAGCATTTT
-	-	TRBV9	TRBJ2-1	CASSLRGEQFF	TGTGCCAGCAGCCTCCGGGGTGAGCAGTTCTTC
-	-	TRBV7-3	TRBJ2-1	CASSLNSGASEQFF	TGTGCCAGCAGCTTAAATTCAGGGGCGAGCGAGCAGTTCTTC
-	-	TRBV5-4	TRBJ2-5	CASSLDGGGEETQYF	TGTGCCAGCAGCTTGGACGGGGGAGGAGAAGAGACCCAGTACTTC
-	-	TRBV27	TRBJ2-3	CASRERQGTDTQYF	TGTGCCAGCAGGGAGCGACAGGGCACAGATACGCAGTATTTT
TRBD1	-	TRBV11-2	TRBJ2-7	CASSTGQGMETYEQYF	TGTGCCAGCAGCACGGGACAGGGAATGGAAACCTACGAGCAGTACTTC
-	-	TRBV14	TRBJ2-1	CASSRGVGNEQFF	TGTGCCAGCAGCAGGGGCGTCGGGAATGAGCAGTTCTTC
-	-	TRBV4-1	TRBJ2-3	CASTQVHHGGADTQYF	TGCGCCAGCACCCAAGTTCACCATGGAGGGGCAGATACGCAGTATTTT
TRBD1	-	TRBV2	TRBJ1-1	CASSARQGTDVGNTEAFF	TGTGCCAGCAGCGCGCGACAGGGAACGGACGTGGGGAACACTGAAGCTTTCTTT
-	-	TRBV4-1	TRBJ2-3	CASSQGLAFLGGTDTQYF	TGCGCCAGCAGCCAAGGTCTAGCGTTTTTAGGGGGCACAGATACGCAGTATTTT
TRBD1	-	TRBV19	TRBJ1-5	CASSITWGQNSNQPQHF	TGTGCCAGTAGTATAACCTGGGGACAGAATAGCAATCAGCCCCAGCATTTT
-	-	TRBV7-8	TRBJ2-7	CASSLGPDYEQYF	TGTGCCAGCAGCTTAGGCCCAGATTACGAGCAGTACTTC
-	few	TRBV19	TRBJ2-7	CASSIRDTSYEQYF	TGTGCCAGTAGTATCCGAGACACCTCCTACGAGCAGTACTTC
TRBD1	-	TRBV7-9	TRBJ2-7	CASSRPTGGYYEQYF	TGTGCCAGCAGCCGACCGACAGGGGGCTACTACGAGCAGTACTTC
-	-	TRBV11-2	TRBJ1-3	CASSSWGHSGNTIYF	TGTGCCAGCAGCTCGTGGGGACACTCTGGAAACACCATATATTTT
-	-	TRBV10-2	TRBJ1-3	CASSGRNSGNTIYF	TGCGCCAGCAGTGGGCGGAACTCTGGAAACACCATATATTTT
TRBD2	-	TRBV15	TRBJ2-1	CATMGGSANEQFF	TGTGCCACCATGGGGGGGTCTGCAAATGAGCAGTTCTTC
TRBD1	-	TRBV6-6	TRBJ1-1	CASSPPGQGTEAFF	TGTGCCAGCAGTCCTCCGGGACAGGGCACTGAAGCTTTCTTT
-	-	TRBV5-1	TRBJ1-2	CASSRGREANYGYTF	TGCGCCAGCAGCCGGGGACGGGAGGCTAACTATGGCTACACCTTC
-	-	TRBV11-1	TRBJ2-1	CASSLVDTPPLNEQFF	TGTGCCAGCAGCTTAGTCGACACCCCCCCGCTTAATGAGCAGTTCTTC
TRBD1	-	TRBV19	TRBJ1-2	CASTSQGQGAYGYTF	TGTGCCAGTACCAGCCAGGGACAGGGGGCCTATGGCTACACCTTC
TRBD1	-	TRBV23-1	TRBJ2-1	CASSLGGQGNLNDEQFF	TGCGCCAGCAGTCTAGGGGGACAGGGAAACCTTAACGATGAGCAGTTCTTC
-	-	TRBV10-2	TRBJ2-3	CASSESGGVSTDTQYF	TGCGCCAGCAGTGAGTCGGGCGGGGTTAGCACAGATACGCAGTATTTT
TRBD2	-	TRBV28	TRBJ2-1	CASSLDAGVPNEQFF	TGTGCCAGCAGTTTAGACGCGGGAGTACCCAATGAGCAGTTCTTC
-	few	TRBV9	TRBJ1-1	CASSPQPSPEAFF	TGTGCCAGCAGCCCACAACCGTCACCTGAAGCTTTCTTT
-	-	TRBV7-2	TRBJ2-5	CASSSSQGKGETQYF	TGTGCCAGCAGCTCTTCCCAGGGAAAGGGGGAGACCCAGTACTTC
TRBD2	-	TRBV6-5	TRBJ2-5	CASSYISLAGETQYF	TGTGCCAGCAGTTACATTTCTCTAGCGGGGGAGACCCAGTACTTC
TRBD1	-	TRBV12-5	TRBJ2-1	CASGFDRGNEQFF	TGTGCTAGTGGTTTCGACAGGGGCAATGAGCAGTTCTTC
TRBD1	-	TRBV9	TRBJ2-1	CASSGRGTGHYNEQFF	TGTGCCAGCAGCGGAAGGGGGACAGGCCATTACAATGAGCAGTTCTTC
TRBD2	-	TRBV7-9	TRBJ2-1	CASSPAGGLPDEQFF	TGTGCCAGCAGCCCAGCGGGGGGACTACCGGATGAGCAGTTCTTC
TRBD2	-	TRBV6-5	TRBJ2-7	CASSSLSGAIYEQYF	TGTGCCAGCAGTTCCCTTAGCGGGGCGATCTACGAGCAGTACTTC
-	-	TRBV19	TRBJ2-2	CASSIVGEDTGELFF	TGTGCCAGTAGTATTGTGGGGGAGGACACCGGGGAGCTGTTTTTT
TRBD1	-	TRBV28	TRBJ2-7	CASRSGGRSDF	TGTGCCAGCAGGTCAGGGGGTAGATCGGACTTC
-	-	TRBV10-3	TRBJ2-1	CANGQSGEQFF	TGTGCCAACGGACAGAGTGGCGAGCAGTTCTTC
TRBD1	-	TRBV18	TRBJ1-4	CASSREQGADEKLFF	TGTGCCAGCTCACGCGAACAGGGGGCGGACGAAAAACTGTTTTTT
TRBD2	-	TRBV6-1	TRBJ2-4	CASSETPGGRAKNIQYF	TGTGCCAGCAGTGAAACTCCGGGGGGGCGGGCCAAAAACATTCAGTACTTC
TRBD1	-	TRBV30	TRBJ1-6	CAWSPGQGYSPLHF	TGTGCCTGGAGCCCGGGACAGGGTTATTCACCCCTCCACTTT
TRBD1	-	TRBV30	TRBJ1-2	CAWSPDRGGYTF	TGTGCCTGGAGTCCAGACAGGGGAGGCTACACCTTC
TRBD2	-	TRBV28	TRBJ2-4	CASSGTSGRGGGGLENIQYF	TGTGCCAGCAGTGGGACTAGCGGGAGGGGGGGCGGTGGTTTGGAAAACATTCAGTACTTC
-	once	TRBV30	TRBJ1-2	CAWSPGQGYTF	TGTGCCTGGAGTCCGGGACAAGGCTACACCTTC
TRBD2	-	TRBV6-1	TRBJ2-7	CASSAPGGGEQYF	TGTGCCAGCAGTGCCCCGGGGGGTGGCGAGCAGTACTTC
-	once	TRBV7-9	TRBJ2-6	CASSGPSGANVLTF	TGTGCCAGCAGCGGCCCCTCTGGGGCCAACGTCCTGACTTTC
-	-	TRBV5-1	TRBJ1-2	CASSLDSYGYTF	TGCGCCAGCAGCTTGGACAGCTATGGCTACACCTTC
-	-	TRBV6-5	TRBJ2-3	CASSSVTRAGDTQYF	TGTGCCAGCAGTTCCGTGACCAGAGCAGGGGATACGCAGTATTTT
-	-	TRBV5-1	TRBJ2-5	CASSLLLTSQETQYF	TGCGCCAGCAGCCTACTCCTAACCTCCCAAGAGACCCAGTACTTC
TRBD2	-	TRBV6-5	TRBJ2-1	CASSTGLAHNEQFF	TGTGCCAGCAGCACGGGACTAGCCCACAATGAGCAGTTCTTC
-	-	TRBV5-1	TRBJ1-2	CASSLEGQGYGYTF	TGCGCCAGCAGCTTGGAGGGACAAGGCTATGGCTACACCTTC
-	-	TRBV6-6	TRBJ2-7	CASSAGQNEQYF	TGTGCCAGCAGTGCCGGACAGAACGAGCAGTACTTC
TRBD2	-	TRBV10-3	TRBJ2-7	CAISELAGSSYEQYF	TGTGCCATCAGTGAGTTAGCGGGGAGCTCCTACGAGCAGTACTTC
-	-	TRBV19	TRBJ1-5	CASSIDLARGGQPQHF	TGTGCCAGTAGTATAGATCTCGCCAGGGGCGGACAGCCCCAGCATTTT
-	-	TRBV6-1	TRBJ2-1	CASSEMYSPFTLSSYNEQFF	TGTGCCAGCAGTGAAATGTATTCCCCGTTCACTCTGAGCTCCTACAATGAGCAGTTCTTC
-	-	TRBV6-5	TRBJ1-1	CASRGRNTEAFF	TGTGCCAGCAGAGGGAGGAACACTGAAGCTTTCTTT
TRBD2	-	TRBV28	TRBJ2-1	CASSPLAGLGGNEQFF	TGTGCCAGCAGTCCCCTAGCGGGACTGGGCGGTAATGAGCAGTTCTTC
TRBD1	-	TRBV9	TRBJ2-7	CASSSTAGQGSYEQYF	TGTGCCAGCAGCTCGACGGCGGGACAGGGATCCTACGAGCAGTACTTC
-	once	TRBV6-1	TRBJ1-2	CASSETFLDRRYGYTF	TGTGCCAGCAGTGAAACCTTTCTTGACAGGCGCTATGGCTACACCTTC
-	-	TRBV10-3	TRBJ2-3	CAISESPGGSTDTQYF	TGTGCCATCAGTGAGTCTCCGGGTGGAAGCACAGATACGCAGTATTTT
-	-	TRBV7-2	TRBJ2-3	CASSMILGGGGADTQYF	TGTGCCAGCAGCATGATCCTCGGCGGGGGCGGGGCAGATACGCAGTATTTT
TRBD1	-	TRBV19	TRBJ2-6	CASSPLGQSRGSGANVLTF	TGTGCCAGTAGTCCACTGGGACAGTCGAGGGGCTCTGGGGCCAACGTCCTGACTTTC
-	-	TRBV5-5	TRBJ2-2	CASSLGDTGELFF	TGTGCCAGCAGTCTCGGGGACACCGGGGAGCTGTTTTTT